This is a list of T cell receptor beta chains from one sample in a study of T cell responses to AZD1222 COVID-19 vaccine. The assay was immunoSEQ multiplex PCR, and TCRdb's table has in-frame clones only and misses some. The data contain about 98,000 clones, about 90% of them singletons. The sample here was peripheral blood, taken on day 0 of MenACWY control vaccination. The receptors were gathered from an adult in good health. Both conserved end residues are part of each CDR3. A D gene is named only where the DNA matches it firmly. Where a row states a size, it is once, few, many or the class of an expanded clone; other rows omit it.

d_call: TRBD1; j_call: TRBJ1-4; v_call: TRBV28; clone_size: -; cdr3_nt: TGTGCCAGCACCTTATTACAGGGGTATAATGAAAAACTGTTTTTT; cdr3_aa: CASTLLQGYNEKLFF
d_call: TRBD1; j_call: TRBJ2-1; v_call: TRBV6-5; clone_size: -; cdr3_nt: TGTGCCAGCAGGAGGGGACAGGGGGCCGATGAGCAGTTCTTC; cdr3_aa: CASRRGQGADEQFF
d_call: TRBD1; j_call: TRBJ1-1; v_call: TRBV14; clone_size: -; cdr3_nt: TGTGCCAGCAGTAGGGGGCGGAACACTGAAGCTTTCTTT; cdr3_aa: CASSRGRNTEAFF
d_call: TRBD2; j_call: TRBJ2-1; v_call: TRBV2; clone_size: -; cdr3_nt: TGTGCCAGCAGGGTAGCGGGGGAAACCTACAATGAGCAGTTCTTC; cdr3_aa: CASRVAGETYNEQFF
d_call: -; j_call: TRBJ2-7; v_call: TRBV11-2; clone_size: -; cdr3_nt: TGTGCCAGCAGCTTAGAAATGGGGGCCTACGAGCAGTACTTC; cdr3_aa: CASSLEMGAYEQYF
d_call: -; j_call: TRBJ1-5; v_call: TRBV18; clone_size: -; cdr3_nt: TGTGCCAGCTCACCCGGACAGAGCAATCAGCCCCAGCATTTT; cdr3_aa: CASSPGQSNQPQHF
d_call: -; j_call: TRBJ2-1; v_call: TRBV6-5; clone_size: -; cdr3_nt: TGTGCCAGCGGACCGAGGGGAACCTACAATGAGCAGTTCTTC; cdr3_aa: CASGPRGTYNEQFF
d_call: -; j_call: TRBJ1-5; v_call: TRBV2; clone_size: -; cdr3_nt: TGTGCCAGCAGTGAAGATCGGTGGGGAAGCAATCAGCCCCAGCATTTT; cdr3_aa: CASSEDRWGSNQPQHF
d_call: -; j_call: TRBJ1-1; v_call: TRBV18; clone_size: -; cdr3_nt: TGTGCCAGCTCACCCCGAGTAGGTTCGAACACTGAAGCTTTCTTT; cdr3_aa: CASSPRVGSNTEAFF
d_call: -; j_call: TRBJ2-3; v_call: TRBV7-2; clone_size: -; cdr3_nt: TGTGCCAGCAGCTTAGCGCGGGCTAGCGTTGGGGATACGCAGTATTTT; cdr3_aa: CASSLARASVGDTQYF
d_call: -; j_call: TRBJ1-4; v_call: TRBV4-3; clone_size: -; cdr3_nt: TGCGCCAGCAGCCAAGATTCGAGGGAGGGGGTGCTGTTTTTT; cdr3_aa: CASSQDSREGVLFF
d_call: -; j_call: TRBJ2-6; v_call: TRBV7-8; clone_size: -; cdr3_nt: TGTGCCAGCAGCTTAGGGGGCGGGGTTCCCGGGGCCAACGTCCTGACTTTC; cdr3_aa: CASSLGGGVPGANVLTF
d_call: -; j_call: TRBJ2-5; v_call: TRBV7-3; clone_size: -; cdr3_nt: TGTGCCAGCAGCCCGCTAGATGGTGTCGGAGAGACCCAGTACTTC; cdr3_aa: CASSPLDGVGETQYF
d_call: -; j_call: TRBJ1-3; v_call: TRBV7-9; clone_size: -; cdr3_nt: TGTGCCAGCAGCTTTATTACCCGCTCTGGAAACACCATATATTTT; cdr3_aa: CASSFITRSGNTIYF
d_call: -; j_call: TRBJ1-5; v_call: TRBV30; clone_size: -; cdr3_nt: TGTGCCCTCCGGACTGAGAGCAATCAGCCCCAGCATTTT; cdr3_aa: CALRTESNQPQHF
d_call: TRBD2; j_call: TRBJ2-7; v_call: TRBV30; clone_size: once; cdr3_nt: TGTGCCGGGGGGACTACGGTCACGGACGAGCAGTACTTC; cdr3_aa: CAGGTTVTDEQYF
d_call: TRBD1; j_call: TRBJ1-1; v_call: TRBV28; clone_size: once; cdr3_nt: TGTGCCAGCAGTTTACCACGGGACAGGGGAGAAGCTTTCTTT; cdr3_aa: CASSLPRDRGEAFF
d_call: -; j_call: TRBJ1-1; v_call: TRBV24-1; clone_size: -; cdr3_nt: TGTGCCACCGCGAATTCAATGAACACTGAAGCTTTCTTT; cdr3_aa: CATANSMNTEAFF
d_call: TRBD1; j_call: TRBJ1-1; v_call: TRBV5-1; clone_size: once; cdr3_nt: TGCGCCAGCAGCAATTTTCCAGGGGGTTCAGCTGAAGCTTTCTTT; cdr3_aa: CASSNFPGGSAEAFF
d_call: -; j_call: TRBJ1-1; v_call: TRBV5-5; clone_size: -; cdr3_nt: TGTGCCAGCAGCCGGACATCCGAATCAATGAACACTGAAGCTTTCTTT; cdr3_aa: CASSRTSESMNTEAFF
d_call: TRBD2; j_call: TRBJ2-1; v_call: TRBV19; clone_size: -; cdr3_nt: TGTGCCAGTAGTAAAACTAGCGGGGGGAAAAGCTCCTACAATGAGCAGTTCTTC; cdr3_aa: CASSKTSGGKSSYNEQFF
d_call: -; j_call: TRBJ1-2; v_call: TRBV19; clone_size: -; cdr3_nt: TGTGCCAGTAGTATCGCCTCACACTCAGGTGGCTACACCTTC; cdr3_aa: CASSIASHSGGYTF
d_call: -; j_call: TRBJ2-5; v_call: TRBV6-5; clone_size: once; cdr3_nt: TGTGCCAGCAAACTTAACACCCAGGTTGTGGAGACCCAGTACTTC; cdr3_aa: CASKLNTQVVETQYF
d_call: -; j_call: TRBJ2-7; v_call: TRBV30; clone_size: -; cdr3_nt: TGTGCCTGGAGTCTTGACGGCTACGAGCAGTACTTC; cdr3_aa: CAWSLDGYEQYF
d_call: -; j_call: TRBJ2-5; v_call: TRBV7-2; clone_size: -; cdr3_nt: TGTGCCAGCAGCTTCTCAACACAAGAGACCCAGTACTTC; cdr3_aa: CASSFSTQETQYF
d_call: -; j_call: TRBJ1-2; v_call: TRBV11-2; clone_size: -; cdr3_nt: TGTGCCAGCAGCTTAGACTCCTATGGCTACACCTTC; cdr3_aa: CASSLDSYGYTF
d_call: -; j_call: TRBJ1-1; v_call: TRBV18; clone_size: -; cdr3_nt: TGTGCCAGCTCATCGGGACCTCACGACACTGAAGCTTTCTTT; cdr3_aa: CASSSGPHDTEAFF
d_call: -; j_call: TRBJ1-5; v_call: TRBV2; clone_size: few; cdr3_nt: TGTGCCAGCAGTGAACCGGGTGTTTATCAGCCCCAGCATTTT; cdr3_aa: CASSEPGVYQPQHF
d_call: -; j_call: TRBJ1-1; v_call: TRBV6-2/TRBV6-3; clone_size: once; cdr3_nt: TGTGCCAGCAGTTACGGACACACTGAAGCTTTCTTT; cdr3_aa: CASSYGHTEAFF
d_call: -; j_call: TRBJ2-7; v_call: TRBV28; clone_size: -; cdr3_nt: TGTGCCAGCAGACCCGACAGCTACGAGCAGTACTTC; cdr3_aa: CASRPDSYEQYF
d_call: -; j_call: TRBJ1-2; v_call: TRBV30; clone_size: -; cdr3_nt: TGTGCCTGGAGTGTAGGGGCAGGACTATATGGCTACACCTTC; cdr3_aa: CAWSVGAGLYGYTF
d_call: -; j_call: TRBJ1-3; v_call: TRBV30; clone_size: once; cdr3_nt: TGTGCCTGGAGTATAGGGGGTGTAGGAGGAAACACCATATATTTT; cdr3_aa: CAWSIGGVGGNTIYF
d_call: TRBD1; j_call: TRBJ1-2; v_call: TRBV12-3/TRBV12-4; clone_size: -; cdr3_nt: TGTGCCAGCAGTTTGGGACAGCTCTATGGCTACACCTTC; cdr3_aa: CASSLGQLYGYTF
d_call: -; j_call: TRBJ2-7; v_call: TRBV5-1; clone_size: -; cdr3_nt: TGCGCCAGCAGCTTGGAATCCAGCTCCTACGAGCAGTACTTC; cdr3_aa: CASSLESSSYEQYF
d_call: -; j_call: TRBJ1-5; v_call: TRBV6-1; clone_size: -; cdr3_nt: TGTGCCAGCAGTGAATCTAAGGGTTTCGATCAGCCCCAGCATTTT; cdr3_aa: CASSESKGFDQPQHF
d_call: -; j_call: TRBJ1-2; v_call: TRBV4-1; clone_size: -; cdr3_nt: TGCGCCAGCAGCCGAGTGGACAGCTATGGCTACACCTTC; cdr3_aa: CASSRVDSYGYTF